This TCR beta chain emerged from a study of breast tumors, draining lymph nodes, adjacent tissues. Study-wide results and limits: Data fit most tumor T cells coming from lymph node, expanding in tumor. Compared with lymph nodes, tumors were less diverse; compared with nontumor tissue, more.

In this sample, this clonotype turned up many times. The antigen is not known. This CDR3 is built from 13 residues. In germline, CDR1 is MRHNA, CDR2 SNTAGT. V lost 5 bases to trimming and J lost 7 bases, with 15 bases between them. Samples came from axillary lymph nodes draining the breast cancer. TCRdb reprocessed the multiplex PCR reads with MiXCR, giving one entry per CDR3 protein. This sample carries 140,000 to 150,000 distinct CDR3 sequences, around a third of them seen once, and the ten largest clones take around 2.5%. Sequencing was carried out using axillary lymph node tissue. This sequence was found in a female donor with breast cancer. Some clones in this sample may be carry-over from other donors' samples. The chain couples TRBV6-4 to TRBJ2-7; D tentatively fits TRBD1 or TRBD2 (5 bases each). This CDR3 reads CASSHGARREQYF. CDR3 nucleotide sequence: TGTGCCAGCAGTCACGGGGCCCGGAGGGAGCAGTACTTC.